This TCR beta chain came from a study of radiotherapy plus CTLA-4 blockade in lung cancer (dated by TCRdb to the late 2010s). With respect to the entire study: Objective responses occurred in approximately 17% of enrolled patients, and 25% to 40% achieved disease control.

Here is what the overall study found, with its caveats: After treatment with radiotherapy and ipilimumab, TCR clones that came from tumors expanded in the peripheral blood. The strongest predictors of response, as reported, were early dynamic changes in blood T cell clones along with a rise in serum interferon-beta after radiation.

Regarding this clone: Its antigen is not yet known. No much larger clone is present one base from it, and per-base qualities are unavailable.

In the germline V gene, CDR1 corresponds to MNHEY and CDR2 to SVGAGI. V and J are trimmed by 5 bases and 5 bases, and the gene matches miss 4 bases of the junction. From its cysteine to its phenylalanine, the CDR3 spans 13 amino acids. Of the read, only the CDR3 DNA is kept; its 39 bases are in frame from base 1. In this study, focal radiation therapy paired with CTLA-4 blockade (ipilimumab) was tested in patients who had chemo-refractory metastatic non-small-cell lung cancer. Library generation was performed with the immunoSEQ multiplex PCR assay. TCRdb limited this immuneACCESS table to in-frame rearrangements with V and J called. A share of clones is missing; checked studies link under half to unresolved V genes, and the rest is unexplained. The sample yields about 100,000 clones; 83% were counted once. The ten most abundant clones make up around 0.9% of the sample.

This chain is built from TRBV6-5 and TRBJ2-3; the central 7 bases match TRBD2. The sequencing here drew on peripheral blood, taken from a patient treated with radiotherapy plus ipilimumab. The sequence derives from a human donor with non-small cell lung cancer who had stable disease on radiotherapy plus ipilimumab. The DNA sequence is TGTGCCAGCAGTAGGACTAGTCAAGATACGCAGTATTTT. The encoded protein is CASSRTSQDTQYF.